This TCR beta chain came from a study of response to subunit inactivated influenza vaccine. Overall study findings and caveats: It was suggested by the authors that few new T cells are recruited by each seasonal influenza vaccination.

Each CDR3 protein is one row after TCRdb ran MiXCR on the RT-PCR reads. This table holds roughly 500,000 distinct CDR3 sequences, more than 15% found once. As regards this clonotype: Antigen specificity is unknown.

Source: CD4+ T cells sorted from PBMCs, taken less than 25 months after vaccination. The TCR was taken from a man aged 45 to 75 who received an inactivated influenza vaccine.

CDR3 sequence (DNA): TGCGCCAGCAGCGAAGGACAGATACTCTACGAGCAGTACTTC. Amino acids: CASSEGQILYEQYF. V and J are TRBV5-1 and TRBJ2-7; D might be TRBD1 (6 bases). V was shortened by 4 bases and J by 3 bases, with 14 bases between the two germline ends. This CDR3 contains 14 residues. Germline V gene sequence: CDR1 SGHRS, CDR2 YFSETQ.